This note documents a single T cell receptor (beta chain) sequence. The method was immunoSEQ multiplex PCR; TCRdb's version includes in-frame clones alone and lacks a portion of them. The sample consists of about 110,000 clones, roughly 89% of them appearing once. The entry originates in a study of T cell changes during pregnancy in multiple sclerosis. Deletions cut 0 bases from V and 12 bases from J, with 14 bases between. The germline gives CDR1 KGHSH, CDR2 LQKENI. This CDR3 region has 13 residues. The V and J genes are TRBV18 and TRBJ1-1, with D possibly being TRBD1 (6 bases). This TCR was recovered from a female donor with multiple sclerosis, enrolled in a pregnancy study. The input for sequencing was peripheral blood, taken before pregnancy. CDR3 in DNA: TGTGCCAGCTCACCACCGGTTACAGGGAAAACTTTCTTT. It codes for CASSPPVTGKTFF.